What follows is one TCR beta chain and its context. The source of the sample is a study of blood T cell repertoires in COVID-19. Produced via immunoSEQ multiplex PCR; TCRdb's table is partial and in-frame only. The table records about 210,000 clones, around 85% of them present only once. The V end was cut by 2 bases, the J end by 2 bases, with 16 bases between. CDR1 is MNHEY, CDR2 SVGAGI, per germline. The CDR3 sequence is 16 residues long. The clonotype comes from a woman between 40 and 55 years old with acute COVID-19. The chain has TRBV6-5 and TRBJ2-7; possible D gene TRBD1, 6 bases. Sequenced sample: PBMCs or T cells enriched from blood (not recorded which). CDR3 loop: CASSYPGPTGPYEQYF. CDR3 DNA sequence: TGTGCCAGCAGTTACCCAGGTCCGACAGGACCCTACGAGCAGTACTTC.